Here is one T cell receptor beta chain with its context. No cognate antigen has been identified for it. Base qualities were left out, and no much larger clone turns up one base away. The same CDR3 is also encoded by other DNA sequences in this sample. This entry is derived from a study of radiation and T cells in renal cell carcinoma (dated by TCRdb to 2018 to 2020). Regarding the study in general: In total, 53 samples, comprising around 26 tumors and some 27 peripheral blood samples, were subjected to TCR beta sequencing. Across all 50 or so samples, 4,016,671 unique CDR3 nucleotide sequences, encoding 2.5 million to 3 million unique CDR3 amino acid sequences, were identified. The last blood draw occurred 4 weeks after radiation, at the same time as nephrectomy.

General conclusions and limits of the study: Because pretreatment tumor biopsies were not available, the study could not determine whether clonotypes were already present within the tumor at baseline. Blood repertoire dynamics were not followed beyond 4 weeks after treatment. An increase in top tumor clonotypes in blood was observed from baseline to 2 weeks post-radiation, followed by contraction by 4 weeks, which was taken to suggest transient expansion of tumor-resident clones. The single-armed trial design could not address effects of radiation dose or scheduling on the TCR repertoire.

TCR beta libraries were generated from genomic DNA with the immunoSEQ kit, following the manufacturer's recommendations. For library preparation, a first multiplex PCR was performed with proprietary primers, followed by a second PCR in which unique barcodes were added, and bead cleanups were performed after each round. A positive control reaction and a negative control reaction, both provided in the kit, were run with every batch of samples. The final libraries were assessed on an Agilent 4200 TapeStation D1000 ScreenTape, pooled by volume, and quantified by qPCR. Sequencing ran on an Illumina NextSeq500 with a MidOutput 150-cycle cartridge, using 156 Read1 and 15 Index1 cycles with kit custom primers. The pooled library was loaded at roughly 0.9 pM with around 20% PhiX control spiked in. The published analysis was carried out like this. The vendor-processed data were analyzed in R, and a clonotype was defined as all T cells that share the same CDR3 nucleotide sequence. In the clone abundance analyses, frequencies were normalized to the 10,000 most abundant clones in each sample. Public T cell clones, averaging fewer than five per sample, were removed before analysis. A difference in abundance of at least 32-fold between compartments was used to define tumor-enriched and baseline blood-enriched clonotypes. A beta-binomial differential abundance model was applied to find clonotypes that expanded or contracted between blood time points. Similarity between tumor and blood repertoires was quantified using the Baroni-Urbani and Buser coefficient, and groups were compared with two-tailed Wilcoxon tests in R. TCRdb stores this immuneACCESS table with in-frame sequences only. Part of the clones is absent; in the studies checked, under half of the shortfall reflects unresolved V genes, and no reason is known for the rest. The V and J calls and clone size come from that table; D and trimming were worked out from the DNA. The sample table holds 130,000 to 150,000 clones, of which 86% were seen once. The top ten clonotypes cover around a sixth of the sample.

Reading the label with the study, this specimen's time point is: blood 4 weeks post-SBRT, at nephrectomy. The treatment or condition label for this specimen denotes: 15 Gy SBRT to primary tumor, nephrectomy 4 weeks later. The samples were drawn from a clinical trial, where primary renal cell carcinomas were treated with 15 Gy of stereotactic body radiation therapy and then removed by nephrectomy 4 weeks afterward. To follow tumor-enriched clonotypes, serial peripheral blood was collected from radiation-treated patients at baseline and at 2 weeks and 4 weeks after SBRT. Renal cell carcinoma with clear cell pathology was present in all patients. The QIAamp DNA Blood Mini Kit (Qiagen) was used to prepare genomic DNA for TCR sequencing. Only samples passing all quality control checks were included in the analyses. The CDR3 spans 14 residues, from the cysteine through the phenylalanine. Only CDR3 DNA remains: 42 bases, in frame from the first base. V loses 5 bases of germline sequence and J loses 5 bases, and the interval between the two ends is 10 bases. CDR1 and CDR2 are drawn from the germline V gene: MDHEN, SYDVKM.

The chain is made from TRBV28 and TRBJ1-6; D gene: possibly TRBD1, on 5 matching bases. The clonotype was recovered from a woman aged 50 to 60 with renal cell carcinoma. Source: blood, taken from a patient whose treatment included radiotherapy and nephrectomy. The bases read TGTGCCAGCAGTCCCGGAGGGGATAATTCACCCCTCCACTTT. Its protein is CASSPGGDNSPLHF.